This TCR beta chain was captured by sequencing in a study of cytotoxic CD8 clonotypes in ibrutinib-treated CLL. The table came from immunoSEQ multiplex PCR; TCRdb's copy has only in-frame clones and leaves some out. The sample holds fewer than 80,000 clones, 45% to 60% seen once. Notes on this clone: The junction and the germline gene differ at one end; a read error may be behind it.

Germline-derived CDR1 and CDR2 are SGHNT and YENEEA. CDR3 length: 17 residues. The V gene is TRBV11-3, the J gene TRBJ2-2; D assignment may be TRBD1 or TRBD2 (6 bases each). This TCR was sampled from a human donor with chronic lymphocytic leukemia. Sequences were derived from PBMCs, sampled after 12 months of ibrutinib treatment. The CDR3 region is CASSLDRGRGGTGGLFF. In DNA, the CDR3 is TGTGCCAGCAGCTTAGATCGTGGCAGGGGAGGCACCGGGGGGCTGTTTTTT.